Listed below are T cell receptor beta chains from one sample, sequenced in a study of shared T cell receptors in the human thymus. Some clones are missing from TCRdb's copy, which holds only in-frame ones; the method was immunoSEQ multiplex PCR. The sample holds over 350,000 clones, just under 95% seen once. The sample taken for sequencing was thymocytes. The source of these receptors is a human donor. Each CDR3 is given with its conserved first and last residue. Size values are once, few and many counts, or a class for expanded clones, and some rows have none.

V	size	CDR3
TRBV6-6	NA	CASSYATGTHEQYF
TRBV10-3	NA	CAISVDGLAGHTYEQYF
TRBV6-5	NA	CASNTQYF
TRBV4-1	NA	CASSARVVNQPQHF
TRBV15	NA	CATSPQAITDTQYF
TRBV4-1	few	CASSSTGRGQPQHF
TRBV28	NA	CASIRGQGGDEQYF
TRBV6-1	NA	CASSGPHEQYF
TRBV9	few	CASSLAGNTIYF
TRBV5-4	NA	CASSLVTSGRGGVEETQYF
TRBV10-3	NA	CAHSHQVRDRNTEAFF
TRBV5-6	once	CASSFGQGGNEKLFF
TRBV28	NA	CASSTDRGREDTQYF
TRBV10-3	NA	CAISPSETSGCFSYEQYF
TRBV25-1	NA	CASRHTGGQNYEQYF
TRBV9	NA	CASSVLEGATDTQYF
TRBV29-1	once	CSVEASKGVGEQYF
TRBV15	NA	CATSRPPGGRAPQETQYF
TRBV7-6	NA	CASSPRDRQETQYF
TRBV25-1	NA	CASVDTDTGELFF
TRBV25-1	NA	CASSARDSSYEQYF
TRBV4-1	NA	CASSPGGSRTGDPLEQYF
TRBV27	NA	CASSPQGAITEAFF
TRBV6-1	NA	CASSFYNEQFF
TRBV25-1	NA	CASMPRAHSYEQYF
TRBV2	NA	CASSERSGNSFRTDTQYF
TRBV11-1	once	CASSLVGLAGHYNEQFF
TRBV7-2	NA	CASSCPDLTDTQYF
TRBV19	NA	CASSIPERLYGYTF
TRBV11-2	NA	CASSSRRTETFYNEQFF
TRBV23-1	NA	CASSQLEVVLTASYEQYF
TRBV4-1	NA	CASSSFREKLFF
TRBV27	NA	CASRMEGAAYEQYF
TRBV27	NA	CASSLHGINYGYTF
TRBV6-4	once	CASTGGNGSRAFF
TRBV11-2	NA	CASSWDFGRDTQYF
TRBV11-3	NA	CASSVSPRNEQFF
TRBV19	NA	CASSGGRERPYTDTQYF
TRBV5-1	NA	CASSLLTDTYEQYF
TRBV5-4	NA	CASSPGLAADTQYF
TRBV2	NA	CASSVSDRYGYTF
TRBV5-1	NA	CASSLVVAGGPLPHNEQFF
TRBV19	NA	CASSMRRVYYEQYF
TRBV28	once	CASSLPGNMKLFF
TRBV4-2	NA	CASSQGARGMDTEAFF
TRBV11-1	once	CASSSRHWGYEQYF
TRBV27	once	CASSYRSAEQFF
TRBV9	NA	CASSVRPGRHTGELFF
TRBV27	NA	CASSSRTSGRADEQYF
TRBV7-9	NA	CASSLVLAGGLSTDTQYF
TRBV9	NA	CASSERWGAGHTYEQYF
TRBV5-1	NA	CASSLAGTDNEKLFF
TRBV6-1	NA	CASLAGWREQYF